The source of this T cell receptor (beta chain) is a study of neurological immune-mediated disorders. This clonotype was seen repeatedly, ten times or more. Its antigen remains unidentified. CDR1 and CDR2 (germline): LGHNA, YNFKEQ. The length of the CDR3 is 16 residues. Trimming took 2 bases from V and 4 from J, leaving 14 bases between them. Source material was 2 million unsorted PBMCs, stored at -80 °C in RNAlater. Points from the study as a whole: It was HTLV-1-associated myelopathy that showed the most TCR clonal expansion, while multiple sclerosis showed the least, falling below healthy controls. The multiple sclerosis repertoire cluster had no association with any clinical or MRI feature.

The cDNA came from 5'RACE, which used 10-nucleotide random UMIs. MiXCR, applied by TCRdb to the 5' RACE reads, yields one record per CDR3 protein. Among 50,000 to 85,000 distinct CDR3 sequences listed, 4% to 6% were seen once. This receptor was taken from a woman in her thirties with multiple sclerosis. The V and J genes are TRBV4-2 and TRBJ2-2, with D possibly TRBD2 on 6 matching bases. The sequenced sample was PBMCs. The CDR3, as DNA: TGTGCCAGCAGCCAACAGGGAGGACATAGCACCGGGGAGCTGTTTTTT. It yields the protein CASSQQGGHSTGELFF.